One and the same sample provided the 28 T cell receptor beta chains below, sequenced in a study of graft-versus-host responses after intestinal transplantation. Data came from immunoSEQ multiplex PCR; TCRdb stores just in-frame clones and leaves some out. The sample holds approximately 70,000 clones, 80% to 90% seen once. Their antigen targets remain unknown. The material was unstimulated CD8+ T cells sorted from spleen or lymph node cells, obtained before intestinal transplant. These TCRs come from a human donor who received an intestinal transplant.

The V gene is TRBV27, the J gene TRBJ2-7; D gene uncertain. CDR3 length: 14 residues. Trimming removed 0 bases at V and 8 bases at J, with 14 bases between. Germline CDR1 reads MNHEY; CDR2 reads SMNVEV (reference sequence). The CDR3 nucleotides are TGTGCCAGCAGTTTATCGATGGCAGGTCCCCAGCAGTACTTC. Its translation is CASSLSMAGPQQYF.

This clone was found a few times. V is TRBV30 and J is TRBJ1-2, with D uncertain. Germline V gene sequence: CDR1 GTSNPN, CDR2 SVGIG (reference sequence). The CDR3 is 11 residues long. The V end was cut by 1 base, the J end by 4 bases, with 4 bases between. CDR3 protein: CAWSESYGYTF. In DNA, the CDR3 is TGTGCCTGGAGTGAGAGCTATGGCTACACCTTC.

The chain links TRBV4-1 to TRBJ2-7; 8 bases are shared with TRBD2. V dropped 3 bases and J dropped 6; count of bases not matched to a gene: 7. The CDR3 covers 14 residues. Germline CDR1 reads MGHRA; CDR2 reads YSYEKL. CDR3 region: CASSHPGLVPEQYF. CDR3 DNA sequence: TGCGCCAGCAGCCACCCGGGACTAGTCCCCGAGCAGTACTTC.

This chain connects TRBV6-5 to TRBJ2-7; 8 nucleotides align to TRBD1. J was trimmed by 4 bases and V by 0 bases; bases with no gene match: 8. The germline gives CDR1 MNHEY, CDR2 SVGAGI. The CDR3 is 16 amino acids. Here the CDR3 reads CASSYSLTGGLYEQYF. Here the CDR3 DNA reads TGTGCCAGCAGTTACTCCCTTACAGGGGGTCTATACGAGCAGTACTTC.

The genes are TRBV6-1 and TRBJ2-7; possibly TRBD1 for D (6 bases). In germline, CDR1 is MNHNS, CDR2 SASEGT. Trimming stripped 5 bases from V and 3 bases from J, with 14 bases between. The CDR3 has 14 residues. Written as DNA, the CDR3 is TGTGCCAGCAGTTTGACAGGAGAATTCTACGAGCAGTACTTC. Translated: CASSLTGEFYEQYF.

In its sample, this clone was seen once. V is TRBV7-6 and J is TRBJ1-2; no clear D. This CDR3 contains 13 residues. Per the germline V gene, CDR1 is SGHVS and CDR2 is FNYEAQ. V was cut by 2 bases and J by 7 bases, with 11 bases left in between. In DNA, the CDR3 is TGTGCCAGCAGCTTAAATGGTGTCAGTGGCTACACCTTC. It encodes CASSLNGVSGYTF.

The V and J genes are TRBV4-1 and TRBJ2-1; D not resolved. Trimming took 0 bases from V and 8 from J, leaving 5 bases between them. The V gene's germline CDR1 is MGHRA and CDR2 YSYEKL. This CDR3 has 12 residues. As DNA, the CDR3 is TGCGCCAGCAGCCAAGATCGGGATGAGCAGTTCTTC. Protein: CASSQDRDEQFF.

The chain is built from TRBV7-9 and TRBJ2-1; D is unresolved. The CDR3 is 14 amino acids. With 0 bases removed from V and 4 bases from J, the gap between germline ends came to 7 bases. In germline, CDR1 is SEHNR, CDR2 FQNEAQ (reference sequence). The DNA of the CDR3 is TGTGCCAGCAGCTTAGCGGCTAGATACAATGAGCAGTTCTTC. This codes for CASSLAARYNEQFF.

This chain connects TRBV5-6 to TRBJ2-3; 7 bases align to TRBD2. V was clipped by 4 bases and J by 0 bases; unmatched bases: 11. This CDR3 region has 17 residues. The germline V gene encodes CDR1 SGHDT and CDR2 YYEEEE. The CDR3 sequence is CASSERIRLASTDTQYF. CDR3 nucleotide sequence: TGTGCCAGCAGCGAGAGAATTAGACTAGCTAGCACAGATACGCAGTATTTT.

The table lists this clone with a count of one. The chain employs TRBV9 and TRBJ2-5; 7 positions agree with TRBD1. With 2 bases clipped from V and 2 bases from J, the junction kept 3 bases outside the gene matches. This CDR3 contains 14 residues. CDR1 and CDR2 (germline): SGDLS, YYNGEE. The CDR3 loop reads CASSVGGQQETQYF. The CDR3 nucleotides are TGTGCCAGCAGCGTTGGGGGACAGCAAGAGACCCAGTACTTC.

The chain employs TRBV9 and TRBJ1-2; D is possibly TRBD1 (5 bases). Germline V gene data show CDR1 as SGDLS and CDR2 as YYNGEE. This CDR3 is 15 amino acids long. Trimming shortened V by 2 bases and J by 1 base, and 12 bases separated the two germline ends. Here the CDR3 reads CASSVGGGDNYGYTF. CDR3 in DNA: TGTGCCAGCAGCGTGGGGGGAGGGGATAACTATGGCTACACCTTC.

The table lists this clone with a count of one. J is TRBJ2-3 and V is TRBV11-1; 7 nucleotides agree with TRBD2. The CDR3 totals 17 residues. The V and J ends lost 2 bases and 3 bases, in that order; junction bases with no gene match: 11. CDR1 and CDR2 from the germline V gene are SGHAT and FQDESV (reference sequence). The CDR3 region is CASSLSPVAGVTDTQYF. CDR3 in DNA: TGTGCCAGCAGCTTATCGCCGGTCGCGGGGGTAACAGATACGCAGTATTTT.

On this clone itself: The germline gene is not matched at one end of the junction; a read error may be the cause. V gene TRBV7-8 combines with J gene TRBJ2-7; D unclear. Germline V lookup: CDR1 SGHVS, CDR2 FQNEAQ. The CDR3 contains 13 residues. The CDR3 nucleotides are TGTGCCAGCAGCTTAGGAGGTCACCACGGAATGAACTTC. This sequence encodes CASSLGGHHGMNF. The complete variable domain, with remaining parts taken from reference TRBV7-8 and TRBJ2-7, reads GAGVSQSPRYKVAKRGQDVALRCDPISGHVSLFWYQQALGQGPEFLTYFQNEAQLDKSGLPSDRFFAERPEGSVSTLKIQRTQQEDSAVYLCASSLGGHHGMNFGPGTRLTVT.

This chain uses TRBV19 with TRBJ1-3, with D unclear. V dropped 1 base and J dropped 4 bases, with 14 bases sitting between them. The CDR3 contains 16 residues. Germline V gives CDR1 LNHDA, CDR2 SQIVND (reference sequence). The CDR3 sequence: CASSIGFCPLGNTIYF. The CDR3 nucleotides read TGTGCCAGTAGTATAGGTTTCTGTCCCTTGGGAAACACCATATATTTT.

The CDR3 sequence is CASSYSGTSSTYEQYF. CDR3 coding DNA: TGTGCCAGCAGTTATTCCGGGACTAGCTCAACCTACGAGCAGTACTTC. The chain combines TRBV6-5 with TRBJ2-7, with 9 bases lining up with TRBD2. The CDR3 consists of 16 residues. Losses at the gene ends were 3 bases for V and 2 bases for J; bases not matched to a gene: 8. Germline lookup yields CDR1 MNHEY and CDR2 SVGAGI.

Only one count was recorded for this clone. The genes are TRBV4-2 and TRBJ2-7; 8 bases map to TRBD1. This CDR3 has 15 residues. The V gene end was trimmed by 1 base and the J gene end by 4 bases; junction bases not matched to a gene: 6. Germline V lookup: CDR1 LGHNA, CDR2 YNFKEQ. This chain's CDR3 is CASSQGGQVHYEQYF. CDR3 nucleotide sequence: TGTGCCAGCAGCCAAGGGGGACAGGTTCATTACGAGCAGTACTTC.

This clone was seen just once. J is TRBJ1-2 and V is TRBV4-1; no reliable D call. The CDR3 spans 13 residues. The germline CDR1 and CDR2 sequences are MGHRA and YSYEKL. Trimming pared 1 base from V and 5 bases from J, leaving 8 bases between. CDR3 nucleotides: TGCGCCAGCAGCCAAGTCTCGGGTTATGGCTACACCTTC. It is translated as CASSQVSGYGYTF.

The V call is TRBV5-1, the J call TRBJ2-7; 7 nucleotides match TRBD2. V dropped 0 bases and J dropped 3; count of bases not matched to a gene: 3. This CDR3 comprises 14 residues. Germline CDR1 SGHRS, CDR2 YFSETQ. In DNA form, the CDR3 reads TGCGCCAGCAGCTTGGCGGGGGGTGACTACGAGCAGTACTTC. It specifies CASSLAGGDYEQYF. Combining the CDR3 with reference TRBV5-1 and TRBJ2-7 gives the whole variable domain KAGVTQTPRYLIKTRGQQVTLSCSPISGHRSVSWYQQTPGQGLQFLFEYFSETQRNKGNFPGRFSGRQFSNSRSEMNVSTLELGDSALYLCASSLAGGDYEQYFGPGTRLTVT.

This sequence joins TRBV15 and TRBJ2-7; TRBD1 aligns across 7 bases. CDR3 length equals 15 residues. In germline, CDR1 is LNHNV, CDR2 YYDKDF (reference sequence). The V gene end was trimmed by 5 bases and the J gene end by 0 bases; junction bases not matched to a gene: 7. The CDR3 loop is CATSSRQGLSYEQYF. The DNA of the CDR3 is TGTGCCACCAGCTCCCGACAGGGCCTCTCCTACGAGCAGTACTTC.

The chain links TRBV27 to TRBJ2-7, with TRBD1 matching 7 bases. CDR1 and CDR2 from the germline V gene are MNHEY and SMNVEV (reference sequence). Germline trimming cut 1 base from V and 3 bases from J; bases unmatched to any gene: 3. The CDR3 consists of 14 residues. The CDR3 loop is CASSLLGGGYEQYF. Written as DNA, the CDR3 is TGTGCCAGCAGTTTATTAGGGGGCGGCTACGAGCAGTACTTC.

CDR3 nucleotide sequence: TGTGCCAGCAGTTTTCTTGCAGACAACACAGATACGCAGTATTTT. Its protein product is CASSFLADNTDTQYF. The rearrangement uses TRBV27 and TRBJ2-3; D is undetermined. CDR1 is MNHEY and CDR2 is SMNVEV in the germline V gene (reference sequence). Trimming removed 3 bases from V and 2 bases from J, with 12 bases in between. The CDR3 has 15 amino acids.

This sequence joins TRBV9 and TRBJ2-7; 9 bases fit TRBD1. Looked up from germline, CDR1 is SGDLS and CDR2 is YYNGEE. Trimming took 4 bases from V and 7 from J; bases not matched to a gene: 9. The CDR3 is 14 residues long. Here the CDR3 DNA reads TGTGCCAGCAGCAGGGGACAGGGTCCTAAGGAGCAGTACTTC. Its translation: CASSRGQGPKEQYF.

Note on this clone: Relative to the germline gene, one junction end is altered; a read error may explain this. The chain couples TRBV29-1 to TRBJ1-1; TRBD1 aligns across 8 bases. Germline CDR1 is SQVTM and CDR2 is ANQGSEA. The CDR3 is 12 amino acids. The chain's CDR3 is CSVEDRGTEAFF. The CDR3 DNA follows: TGCAGCGTCGAAGACAGGGGCACTGAAGCTTTCTTT.

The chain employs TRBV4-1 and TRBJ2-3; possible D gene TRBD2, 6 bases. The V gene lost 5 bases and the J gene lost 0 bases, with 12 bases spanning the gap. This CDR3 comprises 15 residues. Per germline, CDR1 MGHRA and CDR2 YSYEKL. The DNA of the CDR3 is TGCGCCAGCAGCTGGACTACCTCTAGCACAGATACGCAGTATTTT. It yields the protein CASSWTTSSTDTQYF.

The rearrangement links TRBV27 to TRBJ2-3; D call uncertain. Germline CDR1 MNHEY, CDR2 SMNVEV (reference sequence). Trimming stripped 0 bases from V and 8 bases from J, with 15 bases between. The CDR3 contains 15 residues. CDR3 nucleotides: TGTGCCAGCAGTTTATCTCCTGGCTGTTGCGGTACGCAGTATTTT. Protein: CASSLSPGCCGTQYF.

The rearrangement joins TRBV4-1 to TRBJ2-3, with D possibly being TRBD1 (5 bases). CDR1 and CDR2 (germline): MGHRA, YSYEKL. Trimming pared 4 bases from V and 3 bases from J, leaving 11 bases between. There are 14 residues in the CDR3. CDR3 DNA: TGCGCCAGCAGCCCGCAGTCAGGGACAGATACGCAGTATTTT. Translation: CASSPQSGTDTQYF.

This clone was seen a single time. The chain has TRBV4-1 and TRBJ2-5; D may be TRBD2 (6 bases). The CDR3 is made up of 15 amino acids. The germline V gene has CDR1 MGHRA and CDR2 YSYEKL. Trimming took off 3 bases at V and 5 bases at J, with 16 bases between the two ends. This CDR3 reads CASSQYMAEGETQYF. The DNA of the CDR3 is TGCGCCAGCAGCCAGTATATGGCGGAGGGGGAGACCCAGTACTTC.

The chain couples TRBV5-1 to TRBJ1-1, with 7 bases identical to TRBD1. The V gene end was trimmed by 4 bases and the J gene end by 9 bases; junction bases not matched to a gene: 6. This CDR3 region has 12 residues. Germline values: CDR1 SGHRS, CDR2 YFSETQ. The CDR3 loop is CASSLGQAQAFF. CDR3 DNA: TGCGCCAGCAGCCTAGGACAGGCACAAGCTTTCTTT. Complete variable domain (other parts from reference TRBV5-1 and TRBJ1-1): KAGVTQTPRYLIKTRGQQVTLSCSPISGHRSVSWYQQTPGQGLQFLFEYFSETQRNKGNFPGRFSGRQFSNSRSEMNVSTLELGDSALYLCASSLGQAQAFFGQGTRLTVV.